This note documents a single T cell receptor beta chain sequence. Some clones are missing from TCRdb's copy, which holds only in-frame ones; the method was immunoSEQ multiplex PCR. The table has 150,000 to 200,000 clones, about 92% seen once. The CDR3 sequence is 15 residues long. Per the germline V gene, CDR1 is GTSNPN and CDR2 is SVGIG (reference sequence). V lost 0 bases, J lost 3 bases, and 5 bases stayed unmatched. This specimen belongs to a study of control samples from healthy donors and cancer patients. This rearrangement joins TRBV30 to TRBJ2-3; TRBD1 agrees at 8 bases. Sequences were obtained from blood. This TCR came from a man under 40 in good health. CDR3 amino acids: CAWSVRTGRTDTQYF. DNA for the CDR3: TGTGCCTGGAGTGTACGGACAGGGCGTACAGATACGCAGTATTTT.